In its sample, the clone carrying this TCR beta chain was seen a few times. Its cognate antigen is unknown. This specimen comes from a study of neoadjuvant nivolumab and ipilimumab in lung cancer. Clones were read by immunoSEQ multiplex PCR, and TCRdb kept only the in-frame ones, dropping some. The table has some 50,000 clones, about 89% seen once. Trimming removed 0 bases from V and 2 bases from J, with 5 bases in between. CDR3 length: 13 amino acids. The germline V gene encodes CDR1 SGHRS and CDR2 YFSETQ. Overall study results and limits: Pretherapy blood TCR richness correlated positively with resected tumor richness. TCR richness and clonality were higher in tumors than adjacent uninvolved lung.

This sequence was found in an adult with non-small cell lung cancer. Some clones in this sample may be carry-over from other donors' samples. The sequencing here drew on blood, taken before neoadjuvant nivolumab, alone or with ipilimumab. V gene TRBV5-1 combines with J gene TRBJ1-2; D gene unclear. In DNA, the CDR3 is TGCGCCAGCAGCTTGGCCAGGAACTATGGCTACACCTTC. It yields the protein CASSLARNYGYTF.